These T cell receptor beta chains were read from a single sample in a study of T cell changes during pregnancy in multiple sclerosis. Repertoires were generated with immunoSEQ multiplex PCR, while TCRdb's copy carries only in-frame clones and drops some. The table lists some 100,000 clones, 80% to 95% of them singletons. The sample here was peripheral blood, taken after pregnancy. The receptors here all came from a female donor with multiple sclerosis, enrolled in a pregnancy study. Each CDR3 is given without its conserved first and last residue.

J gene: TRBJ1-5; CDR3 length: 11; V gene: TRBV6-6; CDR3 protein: ASSYSSDQPQH
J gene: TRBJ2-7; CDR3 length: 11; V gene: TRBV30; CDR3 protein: AWSIAVTYEQY
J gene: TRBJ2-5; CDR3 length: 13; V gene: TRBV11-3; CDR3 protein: ASSLAGGHQETQY
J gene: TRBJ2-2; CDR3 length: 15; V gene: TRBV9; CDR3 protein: ASSVGLGSDGTGELF
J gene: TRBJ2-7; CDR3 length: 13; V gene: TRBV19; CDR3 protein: ASSIDSQVSYEQY
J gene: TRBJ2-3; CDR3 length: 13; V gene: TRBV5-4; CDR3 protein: ASSPGPAGTDTQY
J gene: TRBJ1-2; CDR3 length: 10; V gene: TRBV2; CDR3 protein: ASRWGEGGYT
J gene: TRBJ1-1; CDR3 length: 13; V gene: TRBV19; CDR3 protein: ASSIPGLRRTEAF
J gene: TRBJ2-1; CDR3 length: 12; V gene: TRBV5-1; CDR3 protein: ASSLGQGSGEQF
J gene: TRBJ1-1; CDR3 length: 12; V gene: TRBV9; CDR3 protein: ASSVGSMNTEAF
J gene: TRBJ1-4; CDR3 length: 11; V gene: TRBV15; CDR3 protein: ATSRETREKLF